The 18 T cell receptor beta chains in this list originate from one sample, sequenced in a study of blood T cell repertoires in COVID-19. Assay used: immunoSEQ multiplex PCR; TCRdb lists only in-frame clones, some missing. This table holds about 270,000 clones, approximately 86% found once. The material sequenced was peripheral blood. The receptors were gathered from a woman aged 55-70 years who had recovered from COVID-19.

CDR3 bases: TGTGCCAGCAGTCGGGGGGCCCAAGAGACCCAGTACTTC. Translation: CASSRGAQETQYF. V usage is TRBV7-2 and J usage is TRBJ2-5; D is perhaps TRBD2 (7 bases). CDR1 and CDR2 from the germline V gene are SGHTA and FQGNSA. The ends were cut back, 6 bases at V and 1 base at J, with 9 bases in the middle. The CDR3 is made up of 13 amino acids.

The chain combines TRBV3-1 (or the pseudogene TRBV3-2) with TRBJ2-3; no reliable D call. This CDR3 comprises 12 residues. V was shortened by 5 bases and J by 6 bases, with 9 bases between the two germline ends. Germline V gives CDR1 LGHDT, CDR2 YNNKEL (reference sequence). In DNA form, the CDR3 reads TGTGCCAGCAGCAGAGACTTGGATACGCAGTATTTT. Its protein is CASSRDLDTQYF.

Only one count was recorded for this clone. The chain joins TRBV12-3 or TRBV12-4 to TRBJ1-3; D uncertain. This CDR3 is 11 amino acids long. V dropped 7 bases and J dropped 3 bases, with 4 bases sitting between them. Written as DNA, the CDR3 is TGTGCCAGCACCTTTGGAAACACCATATATTTT. Translation: CASTFGNTIYF.

The chain employs TRBV29-1 and TRBJ2-3; 10 bases align to TRBD2. The CDR3 has 13 amino acids. J was trimmed by 4 bases and V by 6 bases; bases with no gene match: 4. Germline V CDR1 and CDR2: SQVTM, ANQGSEA. As DNA, the CDR3 is TGCAGCGTGGTAGCGGGGGGAGCAGATACGCAGTATTTT. Protein: CSVVAGGADTQYF.

The rearrangement joins TRBV7-8 to TRBJ1-5; weak D call: TRBD1 (5 bases). CDR1 is SGHVS, CDR2 FQNEAQ, per germline. The CDR3 loop spans 15 amino acids. The V end lost 1 base, the J end lost 7 bases, and 14 bases lay between the germline ends. The CDR3 DNA reads TGTGCCAGCAGCTTAGTTGGGCAGGGAAAACAGCCCCAGCATTTT. Protein: CASSLVGQGKQPQHF. The whole variable domain, remainder taken from reference TRBV7-8 and TRBJ1-5, is GAGVSQSPRYKVAKRGQDVALRCDPISGHVSLFWYQQALGQGPEFLTYFQNEAQLDKSGLPSDRFFAERPEGSVSTLKIQRTQQEDSAVYLCASSLVGQGKQPQHFGDGTRLSIL.

This chain connects TRBV18 to TRBJ2-7; 9 nucleotides align to TRBD2. CDR3 length: 16 residues. Germline V CDR1 and CDR2: KGHSH, LQKENI. V dropped 3 bases and J dropped 1; count of bases not matched to a gene: 7. The DNA for the CDR3 is TGTGCCAGCTCACCCGCCTTAGCGGGGGCGTCCTACGAGCAGTACTTC. Translated: CASSPALAGASYEQYF. The complete variable domain, with remaining parts taken from reference TRBV18 and TRBJ2-7, reads NAGVMQNPRHLVRRRGQEARLRCSPMKGHSHVYWYRQLPEEGLKFMVYLQKENIIDESGMPKERFSAEFPKEGPSILRIQQVVRGDSAAYFCASSPALAGASYEQYFGPGTRLTVT.

This rearrangement joins TRBV7-8 to TRBJ1-4; a weak D match, TRBD1 (6 bases). Germline lookup yields CDR1 SGHVS and CDR2 FQNEAQ. The ends were cut back, 5 bases at V and 8 bases at J, with 18 bases in the middle. The CDR3 has 15 amino acids. The CDR3 DNA is TGTGCCAGCAGCACCTCACAGGGCCTTGGGGAAAAACTGTTTTTT. It encodes CASSTSQGLGEKLFF.

V is TRBV4-1 and J is TRBJ2-2; TRBD2 matches at 7 bases. The CDR3 totals 17 residues. Germline assignment: CDR1 MGHRA and CDR2 YSYEKL. Trimming at V came to 4 bases and at J to 5 bases, leaving 13 bases not matched to a gene. Written as DNA, the CDR3 is TGCGCCAGCAGCCTATCTTATGAAGCGGGGAAGACCGGGGAGCTGTTTTTT. This translates into CASSLSYEAGKTGELFF.

The chain joins TRBV18 to TRBJ1-1; D is perhaps TRBD1 (5 bases). The CDR3 contains 14 residues. In germline, CDR1 is KGHSH, CDR2 LQKENI. V was clipped by 3 bases and J by 7 bases, with 15 bases between them. CDR3 sequence (DNA): TGTGCCAGCTCACCCACCTGGGGGGACGATGAAGCTTTCTTT. Encoded protein: CASSPTWGDDEAFF.

Here the CDR3 DNA reads TGTGCCAGCAGGACGGAAGCGGGGGGGACCTACGAGCAGTACTTC. Protein product: CASRTEAGGTYEQYF. J is TRBJ2-7 and V is TRBV2, with 10 bases that match TRBD2. The CDR3 has 15 amino acids. Germline loops: CDR1 SNHLY, CDR2 FYNNEI. With V trimmed by 6 bases and J by 2 bases, 7 bases remained unmatched.

The genes are TRBV7-2 and TRBJ2-7; 7 bases align to TRBD1. Per germline, CDR1 SGHTA and CDR2 FQGNSA. Losses at the gene ends were 5 bases for V and 1 base for J; bases not matched to a gene: 5. This CDR3 is built from 14 residues. The DNA for the CDR3 is TGTGCCAGCAGCCCCGACAGGGTATCCTACGAGCAGTACTTC. Its translation: CASSPDRVSYEQYF.

This clone has ten or more counts. The chain uses TRBV5-4 and TRBJ2-5; D is uncertain. Trimming shortened V by 0 bases and J by 3 bases, and 6 bases separated the two germline ends. Germline V gene lookup returns CDR1 SGHNT and CDR2 YYREEE (reference sequence). This CDR3 comprises 13 residues. CDR3 DNA: TGTGCCAGCAGCTTGGACAGAGAAGAGACCCAGTACTTC. Amino acids: CASSLDREETQYF.

The rearrangement joins TRBV27 to TRBJ1-6; maybe TRBD1 (5 bases). The V gene's germline CDR1 is MNHEY and CDR2 SMNVEV (reference sequence). The V end was cut by 4 bases, the J end by 5 bases, with 9 bases between. CDR3 length: 14 residues. The CDR3 loop reads CASSSVRDNSPLHF. CDR3 sequence (DNA): TGTGCCAGCAGTTCTGTCAGGGATAATTCACCCCTCCACTTT.

A note on this clone: Other DNA sequences of this sample code for an identical CDR3. CDR3 residues: CASSLSGQGYGYTF. The DNA for the CDR3 is TGTGCCAGCAGTTTATCCGGACAGGGGTATGGCTACACCTTC. This chain links TRBV27 with TRBJ1-2; 9 nucleotides agree with TRBD1. Germline assignment: CDR1 MNHEY and CDR2 SMNVEV (reference sequence). The junction had 1 base not matched to a gene; V was cut back by 0 bases and J by 5 bases. The CDR3 is 14 residues long.

V gene TRBV28 combines with J gene TRBJ1-4; D is ambiguous. The CDR3 sequence is 14 residues long. The ends were cut back, 5 bases at V and 5 bases at J, with 12 bases in the middle. Germline V gives CDR1 MDHEN, CDR2 SYDVKM. The CDR3 region is CASSLTYWNEKLFF. CDR3 sequence (DNA): TGTGCCAGCAGTCTGACATATTGGAATGAAAAACTGTTTTTT.

In regard to this clone: Additional DNA sequences in this sample encode the identical CDR3. J is TRBJ1-5 and V is TRBV3-1 (or the pseudogene TRBV3-2); D may be TRBD1 (6 bases). V lost 0 bases and J lost 7, with 13 bases in between. CDR3 length: 15 amino acids. The germline gives CDR1 LGHDT, CDR2 YNNKEL (reference sequence). The CDR3 region is CASSQDWGGRQPQHF. DNA of the CDR3: TGTGCCAGCAGCCAAGATTGGGGGGGCCGGCAGCCCCAGCATTTT.

J is TRBJ1-1 and V is TRBV9, with unresolved D. Trimming cost V 3 bases and J 10 bases, with 13 bases left between them. CDR3 length: 12 residues. Germline V gives CDR1 SGDLS, CDR2 YYNGEE. The CDR3 region is CASSATLEGAFF. The CDR3, as DNA: TGTGCCAGCAGCGCAACTTTAGAGGGAGCTTTCTTT.

The chain recombines TRBV3-1 (or the pseudogene TRBV3-2) with TRBJ2-1, with 7 nucleotides matching TRBD2. V lost 3 bases and J lost 4; bases outside the gene matches: 6. CDR3 length equals 15 residues. Germline V lookup: CDR1 LGHDT, CDR2 YNNKEL (reference sequence). The CDR3 is CASSQVKRGYNEQFF. The CDR3 bases are TGTGCCAGCAGCCAGGTCAAGCGGGGTTACAATGAGCAGTTCTTC.